Listed below are T cell receptor beta chains from one sample, sequenced in a study of blood T cell repertoires in COVID-19. Produced via immunoSEQ multiplex PCR; TCRdb's table is partial and in-frame only. The repertoire consists of around 310,000 clones, with 80% to 95% occurring once and the leading ten covering approximately 7.5%. The source material was peripheral blood. The receptors originated from a woman in her thirties with COVID-19, enrolled during active disease. Both conserved end residues are part of each CDR3. The D gene is left open where the match is weak. Size tells how often a clone was seen (once, few, many) or the class of an expanded clone, and some rows leave it out.

J gene: TRBJ2-3; clone size: .; V gene: TRBV19; D gene: .; CDR3 protein: CASSIDPGSDTQYF; CDR3 DNA: TGTGCCAGTAGTATAGATCCGGGTTCTGATACGCAGTATTTT
J gene: TRBJ1-2; clone size: .; V gene: TRBV7-3; D gene: .; CDR3 protein: CASSPRGGQDYGYTF; CDR3 DNA: TGTGCCAGCAGCCCTCGGGGGGGACAAGACTATGGCTACACCTTC
J gene: TRBJ1-1; clone size: .; V gene: TRBV7-9; D gene: .; CDR3 protein: CASSPEFPTAEAFF; CDR3 DNA: TGTGCCAGCAGCCCGGAGTTCCCAACGGCTGAAGCTTTCTTT
J gene: TRBJ1-2; clone size: .; V gene: TRBV11-2; D gene: TRBD1; CDR3 protein: CASSTTGAYGYTF; CDR3 DNA: TGTGCCAGCAGCACAACAGGGGCGTATGGCTACACCTTC
J gene: TRBJ1-1; clone size: .; V gene: TRBV9; D gene: .; CDR3 protein: CASSPFSTEAFF; CDR3 DNA: TGTGCCAGCAGCCCCTTCTCCACTGAAGCTTTCTTT
J gene: TRBJ2-3; clone size: .; V gene: TRBV18; D gene: .; CDR3 protein: CASSPPGRGRGANTQYF; CDR3 DNA: TGTGCCAGCTCACCACCGGGCAGGGGAAGAGGGGCCAATACGCAGTATTTT
J gene: TRBJ2-5; clone size: .; V gene: TRBV13; D gene: .; CDR3 protein: CASSLQEETQYF; CDR3 DNA: TGTGCCAGCAGCTTACAGGAAGAGACCCAGTACTTC
J gene: TRBJ2-3; clone size: .; V gene: TRBV11-2; D gene: TRBD1; CDR3 protein: CASSRDRGQDTQYF; CDR3 DNA: TGTGCCAGCAGCAGGGACAGGGGACAAGATACGCAGTATTTT
J gene: TRBJ2-2; clone size: .; V gene: TRBV6-2/TRBV6-3; D gene: .; CDR3 protein: CASSLLITGELFF; CDR3 DNA: TGTGCCAGCAGTTTACTTATCACCGGGGAGCTGTTTTTT
J gene: TRBJ2-3; clone size: .; V gene: TRBV11-1; D gene: .; CDR3 protein: CASSTTPPDTQYF; CDR3 DNA: TGTGCCAGCAGCACCACTCCCCCAGATACGCAGTATTTT
J gene: TRBJ2-2; clone size: .; V gene: TRBV19; D gene: TRBD1; CDR3 protein: CASGWTGRTGELFF; CDR3 DNA: TGTGCCAGTGGCTGGACAGGGAGGACCGGGGAGCTGTTTTTT
J gene: TRBJ2-5; clone size: .; V gene: TRBV4-1; D gene: .; CDR3 protein: CASSLAGLETQYF; CDR3 DNA: TGCGCCAGCAGCCTTGCCGGGTTGGAGACCCAGTACTTC
J gene: TRBJ2-7; clone size: .; V gene: TRBV6-5; D gene: .; CDR3 protein: CASEPGTYEQYF; CDR3 DNA: TGTGCCAGCGAGCCGGGGACCTACGAGCAGTACTTC
J gene: TRBJ2-7; clone size: once; V gene: TRBV10-3; D gene: TRBD1; CDR3 protein: CAISQGTALYEQYF; CDR3 DNA: TGTGCCATCAGCCAAGGGACAGCCCTTTACGAGCAGTACTTC
J gene: TRBJ1-6; clone size: .; V gene: TRBV4-3; D gene: .; CDR3 protein: CASSSVLISPLHF; CDR3 DNA: TGCGCCAGCAGCTCGGTCCTCATATCACCCCTCCACTTT
J gene: TRBJ2-1; clone size: .; V gene: TRBV19; D gene: TRBD2; CDR3 protein: CASSILELAEAYNEQFF; CDR3 DNA: TGTGCCAGTAGTATCCTAGAGCTAGCGGAGGCCTACAATGAGCAGTTCTTC
J gene: TRBJ2-1; clone size: .; V gene: TRBV7-2; D gene: TRBD2; CDR3 protein: CASTEIAGGSYNEQFF; CDR3 DNA: TGTGCCAGCACCGAAATAGCGGGCGGCTCCTACAATGAGCAGTTCTTC
J gene: TRBJ1-5; clone size: .; V gene: TRBV6-2/TRBV6-3; D gene: .; CDR3 protein: CASSYRPEVNQPQHF; CDR3 DNA: TGTGCCAGCAGTTACAGGCCGGAGGTCAATCAGCCCCAGCATTTT
J gene: TRBJ2-5; clone size: .; V gene: TRBV18; D gene: TRBD2; CDR3 protein: CASSSRTSGTARETQYF; CDR3 DNA: TGTGCCAGCTCATCACGGACTAGCGGGACCGCGCGAGAGACCCAGTACTTC
J gene: TRBJ1-2; clone size: .; V gene: TRBV7-9; D gene: TRBD1; CDR3 protein: CASSWDSDYGYTF; CDR3 DNA: TGTGCCAGCAGCTGGGACAGCGACTATGGCTACACCTTC
J gene: TRBJ1-4; clone size: .; V gene: TRBV4-1; D gene: TRBD1; CDR3 protein: CASSQRGPTGGEKLFF; CDR3 DNA: TGCGCCAGCAGCCAACGGGGACCCACAGGGGGTGAAAAACTGTTTTTT
J gene: TRBJ2-5; clone size: few; V gene: TRBV11-2; D gene: .; CDR3 protein: CASSLASGARQETQYF; CDR3 DNA: TGTGCCAGCAGCTTAGCATCTGGGGCACGACAAGAGACCCAGTACTTC